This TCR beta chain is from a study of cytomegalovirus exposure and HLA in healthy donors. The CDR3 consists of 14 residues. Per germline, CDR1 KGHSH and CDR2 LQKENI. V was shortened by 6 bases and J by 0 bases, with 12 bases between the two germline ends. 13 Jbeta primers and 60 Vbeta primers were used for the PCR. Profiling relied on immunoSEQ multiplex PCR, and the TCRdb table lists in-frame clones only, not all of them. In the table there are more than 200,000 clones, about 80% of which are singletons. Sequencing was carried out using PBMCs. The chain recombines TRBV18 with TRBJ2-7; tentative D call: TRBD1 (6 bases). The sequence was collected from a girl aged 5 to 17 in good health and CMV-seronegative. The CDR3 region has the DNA TGTGCCAGCTCGAACAGGGCCGACTCCTACGAGCAGTACTTC. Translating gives CASSNRADSYEQYF. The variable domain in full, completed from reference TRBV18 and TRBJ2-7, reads NAGVMQNPRHLVRRRGQEARLRCSPMKGHSHVYWYRQLPEEGLKFMVYLQKENIIDESGMPKERFSAEFPKEGPSILRIQQVVRGDSAAYFCASSNRADSYEQYFGPGTRLTVT.